Shown below are 2 T cell receptor beta chains from a single sample sequenced in a study of T-cell reconstitution after alpha-beta-depleted transplantation in children. Preparing the TCRbeta library involved the use of unique molecular identifiers. TCRdb re-analysed the PCR reads in MiXCR, keeping a single row per CDR3 protein. This table holds about 980,000 distinct CDR3 sequences, around 30% found once. Sequencing used PBMCs, mostly from graft donor cells, obtained 360 days after TCRalphabeta/CD19-depleted stem cell transplant. The receptors shown here come from a boy under two years old who had a stem cell transplant for SCID, so the T cells may come from the graft donor.

The chain couples TRBV12-3 or TRBV12-4 to TRBJ2-2; TRBD2 is a possible D gene (5 bases). CDR3 size: 13 residues. V lost 7 bases and J lost 5, with 11 bases in between. The DNA of the CDR3 is TGTGCCAGCACCCGGTGGAGGACCGGGGAGCTGTTTTTT. This gives the protein CASTRWRTGELFF.

The rearrangement links TRBV4-2 to TRBJ2-3; TRBD1 aligns across 8 bases. The germline gives CDR1 LGHNA, CDR2 YNFKEQ. V was clipped by 5 bases and J by 5 bases; unmatched bases: 18. This CDR3 comprises 18 residues. CDR3 residues: CASSGVWATDRVKDTQYF. The CDR3 nucleotides read TGTGCCAGCAGCGGGGTCTGGGCCACGGACAGGGTCAAAGATACGCAGTATTTT.